These 31 T cell receptor beta chains were all obtained from the same sample, sequenced in a study of blood T cell repertoires in COVID-19. Method: immunoSEQ multiplex PCR; TCRdb's copy keeps in-frame clones and lacks some. The data show fewer than 400,000 clones, around 84% seen once. The sample taken for sequencing was PBMCs or T cells enriched from blood (not recorded which). The source is a woman in her 30s who had been exposed to COVID-19.

The genes are TRBV27 and TRBJ1-2, with D uncertain. Germline-derived CDR1 and CDR2 are MNHEY and SMNVEV (reference sequence). V was shortened by 5 bases and J by 4 bases, with 14 bases between the two germline ends. The CDR3 totals 14 residues. The CDR3 loop reads CASSAMPGPYGYTF. In DNA, the CDR3 is TGTGCCAGCAGTGCAATGCCCGGTCCCTATGGCTACACCTTC.

This clone was counted a single time. The rearrangement uses TRBV6-5 and TRBJ1-3; D unresolved. Germline V CDR1 and CDR2: MNHEY, SVGAGI. Trimming pared 11 bases from V and 4 bases from J, leaving 15 bases between. The CDR3 totals 13 residues. CDR3 region: CAVYIHPGNTIYF. Written as DNA, the CDR3 is TGTGCCGTCTATATTCACCCCGGAAACACCATATATTTT.

The chain has TRBV20-1 and TRBJ2-3; D may be TRBD1 (6 bases). This CDR3 has 15 residues. Germline loops: CDR1 DFQATT, CDR2 SNEGSKA (reference sequence). V was cut by 3 bases and J by 2 bases, with 15 bases left in between. The CDR3 coding sequence is TGCAGTGCTAGTCATCCGGGACACTTCACAGATACGCAGTATTTT. It specifies CSASHPGHFTDTQYF.

The CDR3 here is CASSPLGLVRNTDTQYF. The CDR3 nucleotides read TGTGCCAGCAGCCCCCTAGGACTAGTTCGGAACACAGATACGCAGTATTTT. This chain connects TRBV14 to TRBJ2-3; 7 bases are a match to TRBD2. CDR3 size: 17 residues. With V trimmed by 4 bases and J by 2 bases, 12 bases remained unmatched. From germline, CDR1 is SGHDN and CDR2 FVKESK.

V and J are TRBV7-3 and TRBJ1-1; D perhaps matches TRBD1 (6 bases). Trimming cost V 8 bases and J 0 bases, with 13 bases left between them. The CDR3 has 14 amino acids. Germline V CDR1 and CDR2: SGHTA, FQGTGA. The CDR3 DNA reads TGTGCCAGCTGCAAGGACAGATTGAACACTGAAGCTTTCTTT. Its protein is CASCKDRLNTEAFF.

This clone has a count of ten or more. This chain uses TRBV7-2 with TRBJ1-2, with D possibly being TRBD1 (6 bases). The CDR3 totals 14 residues. V was trimmed by 4 bases and J by 0 bases, leaving 9 bases between them. Germline values: CDR1 SGHTA, CDR2 FQGNSA. CDR3 protein: CASSSWTANYGYTF. CDR3 DNA: TGTGCCAGCAGCTCTTGGACAGCTAACTATGGCTACACCTTC.

The genes are TRBV28 and TRBJ2-7, with TRBD1 as a possible D gene (6 bases). The germline gives CDR1 MDHEN, CDR2 SYDVKM. Trimming shortened V by 7 bases and J by 0 bases, and 13 bases separated the two germline ends. This CDR3 has 14 amino acids. The chain's CDR3 is CASTDPGHSYEQYF. CDR3 sequence (DNA): TGTGCCAGCACCGATCCGGGACACTCCTACGAGCAGTACTTC. The whole variable domain, remainder taken from reference TRBV28 and TRBJ2-7, is DVKVTQSSRYLVKRTGEKVFLECVQDMDHENMFWYRQDPGLGLRLIYFSYDVKMKEKGDIPEGYSVSREKKERFSLILESASTNQTSMYLCASTDPGHSYEQYFGPGTRLTVT.

The CDR3 is CACIGVGPVYGYTF. For the CDR3, the DNA is TGTGCCTGTATTGGAGTTGGTCCCGTTTATGGCTACACCTTC. V usage is TRBV30 and J usage is TRBJ1-2, with no clear D. Between the trimmed V and J ends, which lost 6 bases and 5 bases, there was a span of 19 bases. CDR1 GTSNPN and CDR2 SVGIG come from the germline V gene (reference sequence). The CDR3 spans 14 residues.

This clone was picked up a small number of times. The rearrangement joins TRBV6-5 to TRBJ1-2; 8 bases match TRBD1. The length of the CDR3 is 12 residues. Per the germline V gene, CDR1 is MNHEY and CDR2 is SVGAGI. J lost 5 bases, V lost 11 bases, and 7 bases had no gene match. The CDR3 loop reads CARGGQGYGYTF. The CDR3 coding sequence is TGTGCCCGTGGCGGACAGGGATATGGCTACACCTTC.

The chain links TRBV19 to TRBJ2-3; TRBD1 might be the D (7 bases). The CDR3 consists of 16 residues. Germline V gene lookup returns CDR1 LNHDA and CDR2 SQIVND (reference sequence). Trimming cost V 5 bases and J 5 bases, with 20 bases left between them. CDR3 region: CASSSDPGGRKDTQYF. CDR3 nucleotides: TGTGCCAGTAGTTCAGATCCAGGGGGGCGGAAAGATACGCAGTATTTT.

Only one count was recorded for this clone. This chain joins TRBV30 and TRBJ2-5; weak D call: TRBD1 (6 bases). This CDR3 comprises 16 residues. V was pared by 3 bases and J by 2 bases, with 19 bases between. CDR1 and CDR2 (germline): GTSNPN, SVGIG (reference sequence). CDR3 DNA: TGTGCCTGGAGCTTAGCGAGGGGGAGACGGCAAGAGACCCAGTACTTC. Translation: CAWSLARGRRQETQYF.

The genes are TRBV27 and TRBJ1-5; D is unclear. CDR3 length: 17 residues. Per germline, CDR1 MNHEY and CDR2 SMNVEV (reference sequence). Trimming pared 0 bases from V and 0 bases from J, leaving 12 bases between. The CDR3 here is CASSLSGGLYSNQPQHF. Here the CDR3 DNA reads TGTGCCAGCAGTTTATCGGGAGGGCTGTATAGCAATCAGCCCCAGCATTTT.

This clone appeared many times. The chain employs TRBV16 and TRBJ1-1, with 9 positions matching TRBD1. V lost 3 bases to trimming and J lost 6 bases; unmatched junction nucleotides: 5. Germline CDR1 KGHSY, CDR2 FQNENV. The CDR3 length is 14 residues. The CDR3, as DNA: TGTGCCAGCAGCCATCGGGGGGACAGGGCTGAAGCTTTCTTT. Protein product: CASSHRGDRAEAFF.

The chain carries TRBV30 and TRBJ2-5; D is perhaps TRBD2 (5 bases). The CDR3 covers 11 residues. Germline-derived CDR1 and CDR2 are GTSNPN and SVGIG (reference sequence). V dropped 3 bases and J dropped 5 bases, with 7 bases sitting between them. The CDR3 bases are TGTGCCTGGAGAGGCGGGGAGACCCAGTACTTC. Its translation is CAWRGGETQYF.

This clone showed up just once. This chain joins TRBV19 and TRBJ1-2, with D hard to call. Germline V gives CDR1 LNHDA, CDR2 SQIVND (reference sequence). The CDR3 has 12 residues. V gave up 5 bases and J gave up 3 bases, with 7 bases separating them. The CDR3 region has the DNA TGTGCCAGTAGTGACGGGTACTATGGCTACACCTTC. This codes for CASSDGYYGYTF.

The rearrangement links TRBV27 to TRBJ2-1; 7 nucleotides match TRBD2. The CDR3 length is 14 residues. V shed 4 bases and J 0 bases; nucleotides not matched to a gene: 0. Germline V gene sequence: CDR1 MNHEY, CDR2 SMNVEV (reference sequence). The CDR3 bases are TGTGCCAGCAGTTGGACTAGCTCCTACAATGAGCAGTTCTTC. Amino acids: CASSWTSSYNEQFF.

This clone appeared a few times. The chain employs TRBV28 and TRBJ1-5; no reliable D call. This CDR3 spans 14 amino acids. V was trimmed by 6 bases and J by 6 bases, leaving 15 bases between them. Germline V gives CDR1 MDHEN, CDR2 SYDVKM. The CDR3 protein is CASRPQAGGQPQHF. The DNA of the CDR3 is TGTGCCAGCAGGCCGCAGGCCGGAGGTCAGCCCCAGCATTTT.

V usage is TRBV11-2 and J usage is TRBJ1-3; D is unclear. The germline CDR1 and CDR2 sequences are SGHAT and FQNNGV. Trimming shortened V by 7 bases and J by 14 bases, and 21 bases separated the two germline ends. The CDR3 sequence is 13 residues long. The CDR3 spells CASTGLALAAVYF. DNA for the CDR3: TGTGCCAGCACTGGACTAGCTCTGGCGGCGGTATATTTT. Full variable domain (remainder filled in from reference TRBV11-2 and TRBJ1-3): EAGVAQSPRYKIIEKRQSVAFWCNPISGHATLYWYQQILGQGPKLLIQFQNNGVVDDSQLPKDRFSAERLKGVDSTLKIQPAKLEDSAVYLCASTGLALAAVYFGEGSWLTVV.

This rearrangement joins TRBV28 to TRBJ2-7; 10 nucleotides line up with TRBD1. The germline gives CDR1 MDHEN, CDR2 SYDVKM. Trimming took 7 bases from V and 2 from J; bases not matched to a gene: 5. The CDR3 is 14 residues long. The chain's CDR3 is CASTRDRGPYEQYF. The DNA for the CDR3 is TGTGCCAGCACCCGCGACAGGGGGCCCTACGAGCAGTACTTC.

In the case of this clone: At one end the junction does not follow the germline gene, possibly because of a read error. This rearrangement joins TRBV6-5 to TRBJ2-7; 8 nucleotides match TRBD2. Per germline, CDR1 MNHEY and CDR2 SVGAGI. The length of the CDR3 is 12 residues. The CDR3 bases are TGTGCCAGCAGCTCAACCGGGACTAGTCATCTCTTC. Translating gives CASSSTGTSHLF.

The chain links TRBV13 to TRBJ2-7; 10 nucleotides match TRBD1. V lost 2 bases to trimming and J lost 5 bases; unmatched junction nucleotides: 6. CDR3 size: 15 residues. The germline gives CDR1 PRHDT, CDR2 FYEKMQ (reference sequence). CDR3 DNA: TGTGCCAGCAGCTTACCGGGACAGGGGTCCCACGAGCAGTACTTC. Its translation: CASSLPGQGSHEQYF.

The rearrangement links TRBV28 to TRBJ2-3, with 10 bases fitting TRBD2. CDR3 length equals 15 residues. CDR1 is MDHEN and CDR2 is SYDVKM in the germline V gene. With V trimmed by 4 bases and J by 6 bases, 7 bases remained unmatched. Written as DNA, the CDR3 is TGTGCCAGCAGTTCCCAGCGGGGGGGCATGGATACGCAGTATTTT. It yields the protein CASSSQRGGMDTQYF. The full variable domain, with the rest looked up from reference TRBV28 and TRBJ2-3, is DVKVTQSSRYLVKRTGEKVFLECVQDMDHENMFWYRQDPGLGLRLIYFSYDVKMKEKGDIPEGYSVSREKKERFSLILESASTNQTSMYLCASSSQRGGMDTQYFGPGTRLTVL.

The chain carries TRBV7-9 and TRBJ2-7; a weak D match, TRBD2 (5 bases). The CDR3 totals 15 residues. CDR1 and CDR2 (germline): SEHNR, FQNEAQ (reference sequence). V shed 4 bases and J shed 2 bases, with 15 bases lying between them. Here the CDR3 DNA reads TGTGCCAGCAGCTCCATACACCTGCGGGCCTACGAGCAGTACTTC. It is translated as CASSSIHLRAYEQYF.

The chain uses TRBV19 and TRBJ2-7, with D possibly being TRBD2 (5 bases). The V end lost 3 bases, the J end lost 2 bases, and 14 bases lay between the germline ends. CDR1 is LNHDA, CDR2 SQIVND, per germline (reference sequence). The length of the CDR3 is 15 residues. The CDR3 spells CASSILGAGPYEQYF. The CDR3 DNA is TGTGCCAGTAGTATTCTGGGAGCAGGCCCCTACGAGCAGTACTTC.

The chain carries TRBV28 and TRBJ1-2; a possible D gene is TRBD1 (5 bases). In germline, CDR1 is MDHEN, CDR2 SYDVKM. V was clipped by 4 bases and J by 1 base, with 7 bases between them. This CDR3 comprises 13 residues. The CDR3 bases are TGTGCCAGCAGTTCGACAGTTAACTATGGCTACACCTTC. It translates to CASSSTVNYGYTF.

This clone was detected only once. The chain uses TRBV15 and TRBJ2-1; TRBD1 aligns across 7 bases. Losses at the gene ends were 1 base for V and 0 bases for J; bases not matched to a gene: 6. Germline assignment: CDR1 LNHNV and CDR2 YYDKDF (reference sequence). The CDR3 has 17 amino acids. The CDR3 nucleotides read TGTGCCACCAGCAGAGTTGGCAGGGGGAGCTCCTACAATGAGCAGTTCTTC. Amino acid sequence: CATSRVGRGSSYNEQFF.

This chain joins TRBV6-2 or TRBV6-3 and TRBJ1-5; 7 nucleotides line up with TRBD1. There are 12 residues in the CDR3. V lost 6 bases to trimming and J lost 6 bases; unmatched junction nucleotides: 2. CDR1 is MNHEY, CDR2 SVGEGT, per germline. The CDR3 DNA is TGTGCCAGCAGCAACAGGGGTCAGCCCCAGCATTTT. This sequence encodes CASSNRGQPQHF.

The count of this clone is one. The V gene is TRBV27, the J gene TRBJ2-7, with 7 bases aligning to TRBD1. V lost 0 bases to trimming and J lost 6 bases; unmatched junction nucleotides: 11. CDR1 and CDR2 from the germline V gene are MNHEY and SMNVEV (reference sequence). The CDR3 contains 16 residues. The CDR3 region is CASSLSVTGELFEQYF. The CDR3 DNA sequence: TGTGCCAGCAGTTTATCGGTAACAGGGGAACTGTTCGAGCAGTACTTC.

The rearrangement joins TRBV28 to TRBJ2-1, with 7 nucleotides matching TRBD2. The CDR3 runs 15 residues. Germline-derived CDR1 and CDR2 are MDHEN and SYDVKM. V was clipped by 10 bases and J by 0 bases; unmatched bases: 9. The CDR3 is CATLAVDFSYNEQFF. As DNA, the CDR3 is TGTGCCACCCTAGCGGTAGACTTCTCCTACAATGAGCAGTTCTTC.

The chain is built from TRBV2 and TRBJ2-3, with 9 bases identical to TRBD2. The CDR3 length is 15 residues. V lost 4 bases, J lost 6 bases, and 8 bases stayed unmatched. Germline assignment: CDR1 SNHLY and CDR2 FYNNEI. CDR3 coding DNA: TGTGCCAGCAGTGCGAGTAGCGGGAGAACGGATACGCAGTATTTT. Its protein is CASSASSGRTDTQYF.

This clone came up once. This sequence joins TRBV7-9 and TRBJ2-1; tentatively, D is TRBD2 (6 bases). The length of the CDR3 is 15 residues. Germline CDR1 reads SEHNR; CDR2 reads FQNEAQ (reference sequence). V lost 4 bases to trimming and J lost 2 bases, with 12 bases between them. Written as DNA, the CDR3 is TGTGCCAGCAGCTATCAGCGGGCCGCCTACAATGAGCAGTTCTTC. This codes for CASSYQRAAYNEQFF.